The 12 T cell receptor beta chains listed next were all sequenced from one sample in a study of human T cells and chemical hapten exposure. TCRdb processed the RACE reads anew with MiXCR; each CDR3 protein has one entry. The sample comprises tens of thousands of distinct CDR3 sequences, roughly an eighth of which are singletons, and 4.5% to 7% rests with the top ten. The sample's time point: pre-sensitization, week 0. Stated treatment: therapeutic diphenylcyclopropenone sensitization with weekly scalp DPC. The source was whole blood, collected in connection with sensitization to the hapten diphenylcyclopropenone (DPC). The receptors originated from a woman aged 30 to 39 with alopecia areata. Some clones in this sample may be carry-over from other donors' samples.

In its sample, this clonotype was seen many times. The chain links TRBV7-8 to TRBJ2-1; TRBD2 aligns across 9 bases. CDR3 size: 16 residues. Germline V gene sequence: CDR1 SGHVS, CDR2 FQNEAQ. The J segment lost 1 base and the V segment lost 2 bases, leaving 3 bases of the junction unmatched. Here the CDR3 DNA reads TGTGCCAGCAGCTTACGGACTAGCGCGTCCTACAATGAGCAGTTCTTC. Translated, it gives CASSLRTSASYNEQFF.

V is TRBV29-1 and J is TRBJ1-1; D gene ambiguous. This CDR3 contains 13 residues. Trimming stripped 4 bases from V and 0 bases from J, with 9 bases between. Germline V gene sequence: CDR1 SQVTM, CDR2 ANQGSEA. This CDR3 is CSVAVGLNTEAFF. CDR3 sequence (DNA): TGCAGCGTTGCGGTCGGCTTGAACACTGAAGCTTTCTTT.

This sequence joins TRBV7-2 and TRBJ1-5, with D maybe TRBD1 (5 bases). Germline values: CDR1 SGHTA, CDR2 FQGNSA. The CDR3 has 16 amino acids. V dropped 0 bases and J dropped 1 base, with 10 bases sitting between them. Written as DNA, the CDR3 is TGTGCCAGCAGCTTAGCGCGGACACGAAGCAATCAGCCCCAGCATTTT. It is translated as CASSLARTRSNQPQHF.

This clonotype was detected once. The chain joins TRBV7-2 to TRBJ2-3, with TRBD1 matching over 8 bases. Germline-derived CDR1 and CDR2 are SGHTA and FQGNSA. This CDR3 comprises 16 residues. V was pared by 6 bases and J by 1 base, with 9 bases of the junction left unmatched. CDR3 bases: TGTGCCAGCAGACCCCACCCGGGACAGGGCACAGATACGCAGTATTTT. Residues: CASRPHPGQGTDTQYF.

This clonotype was detected many times. The CDR3 here is CATGDGGGTEAFF. CDR3 DNA: TGTGCCACCGGAGACGGGGGAGGCACTGAAGCTTTCTTT. The chain has TRBV24-1 and TRBJ1-1; tentative D call: TRBD1 (5 bases). Germline loops: CDR1 KGHDR, CDR2 SFDVKD. The CDR3 has 13 residues. V was cut by 9 bases and J by 4 bases, with 14 bases left in between.

To note about this clonotype: At one end the junction does not follow the germline gene, possibly because of a read error. The chain carries TRBV5-6 and TRBJ2-1, with 14 bases identical to TRBD2. Germline V lookup: CDR1 SGHDT, CDR2 YYEEEE. CDR3 length equals 17 residues. The CDR3 DNA follows: TGTACCAGCAGCCCCTGGACTAGCGGGAGGAGACGCAATGAGCAGTTCTTC. Its translation is CTSSPWTSGRRRNEQFF.

The table lists this clonotype with a few counts. The chain carries TRBV29-1 and TRBJ2-3, with 12 bases matching TRBD2. Germline V lookup: CDR1 SQVTM, CDR2 ANQGSEA. The CDR3 is 12 amino acids. Losses at the gene ends were 7 bases for V and 6 bases for J; bases not matched to a gene: 2. Written as DNA, the CDR3 is TGCAGCGGGACTAGCGGGACCGATACGCAGTATTTT. It is translated as CSGTSGTDTQYF.

Worth noting for this clonotype: This sequence may be a read error, since a much larger clone differs from it by one base. This sequence joins TRBV7-2 and TRBJ2-3, with 7 nucleotides matching TRBD1. The CDR3 contains 13 residues. CDR1 is SGHTA, CDR2 FQGNSA, per germline. CDR3: CASSWGGTDTRYF. CDR3 DNA sequence: TGTGCCAGCAGCTGGGGTGGGACAGATACGCGGTATTTT.

This clonotype was recorded at least ten times. This chain uses TRBV4-1 with TRBJ2-1; possibly TRBD2 for D (6 bases). Germline CDR1 and CDR2: MGHRA and YSYEKL. V was trimmed by 0 bases and J by 2 bases, leaving 14 bases between them. The CDR3 extends over 17 amino acids. As DNA, the CDR3 is TGCGCCAGCAGCCAAGATCCTGCCGGGAGTGCCTACAATGAGCAGTTCTTC. Protein sequence: CASSQDPAGSAYNEQFF.

The table lists this clonotype with many counts. The rearrangement uses TRBV4-2 and TRBJ2-1; 9 bases are a match to TRBD2. The CDR3 length is 16 residues. After removal of 4 bases from V and 7 bases from J, the junction contained 11 bases not matched to a gene. Germline values: CDR1 LGHNA, CDR2 YNFKEQ. CDR3 protein: CASSRVSTSGINEQFF. DNA of the CDR3: TGTGCCAGCAGCCGAGTTTCGACTAGCGGAATAAATGAGCAGTTCTTC.

This clonotype was counted at least ten times. The gene calls are TRBV3-1 and TRBJ1-6; perhaps TRBD1 as D (5 bases). CDR3 length: 15 amino acids. Germline CDR1 and CDR2: LGHDT and YNNKEL (reference sequence). Trimming shortened V by 6 bases and J by 5 bases, and 14 bases separated the two germline ends. CDR3 protein: CASRRDSRDNSPLHF. The CDR3 bases are TGTGCCAGCAGACGAGACAGTAGGGATAATTCACCCCTCCACTTT.

The V and J genes are TRBV5-1 and TRBJ2-3; TRBD2 might be the D (5 bases). V was trimmed by 6 bases and J by 3 bases, leaving 17 bases between them. Germline loops: CDR1 SGHRS, CDR2 YFSETQ. The CDR3 loop spans 15 amino acids. Written as DNA, the CDR3 is TGCGCCAGCAAGGAGGTAGTGGGAGTGACAGATACGCAGTATTTT. This translates into CASKEVVGVTDTQYF.